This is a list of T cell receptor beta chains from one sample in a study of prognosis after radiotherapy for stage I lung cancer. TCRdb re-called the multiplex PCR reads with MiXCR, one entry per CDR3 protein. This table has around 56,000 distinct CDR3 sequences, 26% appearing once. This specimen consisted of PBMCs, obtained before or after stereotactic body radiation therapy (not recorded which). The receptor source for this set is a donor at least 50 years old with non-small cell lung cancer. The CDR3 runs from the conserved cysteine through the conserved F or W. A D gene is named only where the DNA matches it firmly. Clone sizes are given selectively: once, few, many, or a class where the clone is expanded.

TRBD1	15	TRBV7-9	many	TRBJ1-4	TGTGCCAGCAGCTTAGGGGACAGGGAGTTCGAAAAACTGTTTTTT	CASSLGDREFEKLFF
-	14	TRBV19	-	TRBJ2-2	TGTGCCAGTAGTATATATGGAAGCACCTGGGAGCTGTTTTTT	CASSIYGSTWELFF
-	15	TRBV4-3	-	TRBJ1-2	TGCGCCAGCAGCCGCTCCGTGACAGGCGAGTATGGCTACACCTTC	CASSRSVTGEYGYTF
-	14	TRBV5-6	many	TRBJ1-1	TGTGCCAGCAGCACGAGGGGCATCTACACTGAAGCTTTCTTT	CASSTRGIYTEAFF
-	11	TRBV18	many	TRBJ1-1	TGTGCCAGCTCAGGGAACACTGAAGCTTTCTTT	CASSGNTEAFF
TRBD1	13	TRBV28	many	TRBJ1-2	TGTGCCAGCAGTTTATACAGGGGCTATGGCTACACCTTC	CASSLYRGYGYTF
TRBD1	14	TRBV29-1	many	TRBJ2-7	TGCAGCGTGCGCCGGGACAGTACTTCCTACGAGCAGTACTTC	CSVRRDSTSYEQYF
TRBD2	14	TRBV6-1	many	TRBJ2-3	TGTGCCAGCAGCTCCCGACGGGGGGCAGATACGCAGTATTTT	CASSSRRGADTQYF
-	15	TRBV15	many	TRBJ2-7	TGTGCCACCAGCAGAGAAGAGGACAAGACCTACGAGCAGTACTTC	CATSREEDKTYEQYF
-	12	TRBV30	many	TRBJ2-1	TGTGCCTGGACCAACCCCTGGGGTGAGCAGTTCTTC	CAWTNPWGEQFF
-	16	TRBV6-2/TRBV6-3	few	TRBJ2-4	TGTGCCAGCAGTTACTCGAGAGGGGCATCCAAAAACATTCAGTACTTC	CASSYSRGASKNIQYF
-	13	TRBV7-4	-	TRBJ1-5	TGTGCCAGAGGTTGGGGGGGGGATCAGCCCCAGCATTTT	CARGWGGDQPQHF
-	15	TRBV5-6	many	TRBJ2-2	TGTGCCAGCAGCTTTATGACATTCAACACCGGGGAGCTGTTTTTT	CASSFMTFNTGELFF
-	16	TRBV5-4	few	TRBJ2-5	TGTGCCAGCAGCGGCCGAGTTCAGGGCCAAGGGGAGACCCAGTACTTC	CASSGRVQGQGETQYF
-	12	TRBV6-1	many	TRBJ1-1	TGTGCCAGCAGTAGGACGAACACTGAAGCTTTCTTT	CASSRTNTEAFF
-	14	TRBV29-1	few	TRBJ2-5	TGCAGCGTTGAAGATCCGTTGGCAAGAGAGACCCAGTACTTC	CSVEDPLARETQYF
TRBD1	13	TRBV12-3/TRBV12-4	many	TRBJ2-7	TGTGCCAGCAGTGGAGGGACAGGGTGGGAGCAGTACTTC	CASSGGTGWEQYF